This T cell receptor (beta chain) appears in the sequencing data of a study of blood T cells in healthy people across ages. Sample-barcoded 5' priming and a J-beta primer mix drove a second PCR of roughly 6 to 12 cycles. TCRdb used MiXCR to reprocess the 5' RACE reads, holding one entry per CDR3 protein. Of fewer than 2,000,000 distinct CDR3 sequences listed, 35% to 50% are singletons. The V end lost 6 bases, the J end lost 1 base, and 15 bases lay between the germline ends. The CDR3 covers 15 residues. Germline lookup yields CDR1 LNHDA and CDR2 SQIVND (reference sequence). The receptor was derived from a human donor in good health. Sequenced input: blood. The V and J genes are TRBV19 and TRBJ1-1, with D possibly matching TRBD1 (5 bases). CDR3 coding DNA: TGTGCCAGTAGAACCTCCTGGGGGGGGAACACTGAAGCTTTCTTT. Translating it yields CASRTSWGGNTEAFF.